This T cell receptor beta chain was obtained from a study of T cells after yellow fever vaccination. About the study: Fractions of limited cellularity were prepared by means of SMART-Seq v4 Ultra Low Input. General study points: Shared CD4/CD8 clonotypes were a small share, likely from convergent recombination. Clones that expanded after primary vaccination mostly reappeared after the booster (approximately 96% CD4, 88% CD8).

As concerns this clonotype: What it binds is not known.

The TCR cDNA carried a universal primer site and UMIs from 5'RACE template switching. TCRdb itself ran the 5' RACE reads through MiXCR, one entry per CDR3 protein. Of 200,000 or so distinct CDR3 sequences listed, around 6.7% are singletons. This CDR3 has 17 residues. Germline V gene sequence: CDR1 LGHDT, CDR2 YNNKEL (reference sequence). Trimming removed 0 bases at V and 2 bases at J, with 16 bases between. The chain uses TRBV3-1 and TRBJ1-1, with D unclear. The clonotype was recovered from a man aged 25-45 years who received the YFV17D yellow fever vaccine. The material was CD4+ T cells sorted from PBMCs, obtained on the day of the yellow fever booster vaccination. The CDR3 DNA follows: TGTGCCAGCAGCCAAGATCGTGGTCTCCCAGGCAACACTGAAGCTTTCTTT. Translation: CASSQDRGLPGNTEAFF.